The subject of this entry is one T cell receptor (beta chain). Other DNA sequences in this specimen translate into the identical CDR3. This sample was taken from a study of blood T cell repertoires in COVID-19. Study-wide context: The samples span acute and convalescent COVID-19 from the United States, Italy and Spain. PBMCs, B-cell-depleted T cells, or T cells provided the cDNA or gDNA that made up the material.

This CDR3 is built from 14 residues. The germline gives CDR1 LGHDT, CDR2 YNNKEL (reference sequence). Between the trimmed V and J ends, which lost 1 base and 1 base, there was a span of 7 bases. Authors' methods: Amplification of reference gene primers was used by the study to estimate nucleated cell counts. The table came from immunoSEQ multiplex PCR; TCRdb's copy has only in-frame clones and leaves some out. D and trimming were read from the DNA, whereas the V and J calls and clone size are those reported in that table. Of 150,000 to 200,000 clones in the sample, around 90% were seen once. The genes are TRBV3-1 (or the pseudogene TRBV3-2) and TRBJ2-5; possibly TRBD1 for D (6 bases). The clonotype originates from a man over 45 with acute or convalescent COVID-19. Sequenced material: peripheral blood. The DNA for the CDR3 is TGTGCCAGCAGCCAAGGACAGGTCCAAGAGACCCAGTACTTC. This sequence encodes CASSQGQVQETQYF.